Here is one TCR beta chain with its context. The target of this receptor is not known. No base qualities exist here, and no much larger clone lies one base off it. The convalescent patients' positive SARS-CoV-2 PCR tests were from March to December 2020, which was before the Alpha, Beta and Delta variants emerged in the United States. PBMCs were separated from whole blood using Ficoll-Paque Plus gradient centrifugation and then either used fresh or cryopreserved at -140C. The library was obtained by PCR. Sequencing relied on an Illumina iSeq 100. On the authors' methods: Non-productive sequences were filtered out, and CDR3s that did not start with C, did not end with F or W, or were shorter than 7 amino acids were discarded. Using R version 3.6.1, CDR3 homology was evaluated through Levenshtein distances (stringdist) along with unrooted phylogenetic trees (ape). TCRdb's own reprocessing of the public reads used fastp at Q25 and MiXCR and kept productive beta chains. Each CDR3 protein appears once, grouped with its most common genes and DNA. It is TCRdb's table, rather than the study itself, that gives the V and J calls and clone size. This sample holds some 15,000 distinct CDR3 sequences; around 69% were observed only once. The top ten clones comprise approximately 1.2% of the sample.

This entry comes from a study of vaccination and CD4 T cells after COVID-19 (dated by TCRdb to between 2020 and 2023). Background on the whole study: Convalescent patients had a positive SARS-CoV-2 result on nasal swab PCR, and of these patients, nine had mild disease and one had severe disease. Post-vaccine blood samples were collected a median of around 70 days after the second vaccine dose, ranging from roughly 12 to 241 days. The convalescent cohort included six males and four females, with two Hispanic individuals, seven Caucasians, two Asians and one multiracial person. Participants received two doses of either the Pfizer-BioNTech BNT162b2 vaccine (n=8) or the Moderna mRNA-1273 vaccine (n=2). Post-COVID blood samples were collected from convalescent patients a median of approximately 93 days after diagnosis, with a range of about 30 to 170 days. In around 9 COVID-19 convalescent patients and a few infection-naive healthy vaccine recipients, researchers compared the spike-specific CD4+ TCR repertoire from before mRNA vaccination with the repertoire from after.

The investigation overall reported the following: The median number of SARS-CoV-2-reactive clonotypes rose from about 19 after infection to approximately 41 after vaccination, but the change was not significant. The number of convalescent patients in the study was relatively small, and the study did not examine early timepoints following natural infection. Of the vaccine-specific clones in convalescent patients, 304 of 307, or nearly all, reacted only to SARS-CoV-2 spike and did not cross-react with common cold coronaviruses. Among convalescent patients, a median about 86% of the SARS-CoV-2-reactive clones seen after vaccination appeared only after vaccination, which suggests priming specific to the vaccine.

This TCR was sampled from a human donor who had recovered from COVID-19. Specimen: CD4+ T cells from blood, collected after SARS-CoV-2 vaccination.

The sequence in DNA is TGCAGTGCTAGAGAAGGGGGGAGCGGCTACACCTTC. Translated, it reads CSAREGGSGYTF. The chain uses TRBV20-1 and TRBJ1-2; the D gene is perhaps TRBD1, from 6 matching bases. The CDR3 contains 12 residues, cysteine and phenylalanine counted. The DNA shown is the 36-base CDR3, in frame from base 1. For CDR1 and CDR2, the germline V gene (reference sequence) lists DFQATT and SNEGSKA. Between the V and J ends, shortened by 0 bases and 8 bases respectively, the junction contains 10 bases.